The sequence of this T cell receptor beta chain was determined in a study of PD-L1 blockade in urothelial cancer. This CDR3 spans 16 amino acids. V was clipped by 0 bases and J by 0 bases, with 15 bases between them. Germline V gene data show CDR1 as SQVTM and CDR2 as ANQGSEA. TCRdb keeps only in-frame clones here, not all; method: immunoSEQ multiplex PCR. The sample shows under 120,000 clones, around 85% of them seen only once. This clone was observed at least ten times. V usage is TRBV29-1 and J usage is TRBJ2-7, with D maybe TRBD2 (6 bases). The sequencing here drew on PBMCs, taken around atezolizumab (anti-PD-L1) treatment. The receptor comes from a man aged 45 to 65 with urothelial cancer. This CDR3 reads CSVEDLGGGNSYEQYF. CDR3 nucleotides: TGCAGCGTTGAAGATTTGGGGGGAGGAAACTCCTACGAGCAGTACTTC.